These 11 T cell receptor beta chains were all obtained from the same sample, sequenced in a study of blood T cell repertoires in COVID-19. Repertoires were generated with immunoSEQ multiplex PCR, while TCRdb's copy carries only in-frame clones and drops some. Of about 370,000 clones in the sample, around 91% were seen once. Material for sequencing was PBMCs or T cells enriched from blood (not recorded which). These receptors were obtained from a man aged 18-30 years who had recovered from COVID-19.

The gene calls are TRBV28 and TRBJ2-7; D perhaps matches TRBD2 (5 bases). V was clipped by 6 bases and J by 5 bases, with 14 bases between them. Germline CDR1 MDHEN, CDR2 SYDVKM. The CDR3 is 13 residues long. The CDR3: CASRLPSFNEQYF. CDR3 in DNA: TGTGCCAGCAGACTACCTAGCTTCAACGAGCAGTACTTC.

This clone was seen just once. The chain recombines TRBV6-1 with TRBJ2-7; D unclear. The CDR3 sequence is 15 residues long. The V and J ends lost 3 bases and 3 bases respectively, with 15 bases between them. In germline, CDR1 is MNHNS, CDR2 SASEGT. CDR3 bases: TGTGCCAGCAGTGACGACATCGGCACTTTCTACGAGCAGTACTTC. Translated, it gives CASSDDIGTFYEQYF.

The CDR3 DNA is TGTGCCAGCAGCCTGACTAGCCCTTCCACAGATACGCAGTATTTT. This gives the protein CASSLTSPSTDTQYF. The chain employs TRBV7-3 and TRBJ2-3; TRBD2 matches 7 bases. Germline V CDR1 and CDR2: SGHTA, FQGTGA. After removal of 5 bases from V and 2 bases from J, the junction contained 7 bases not matched to a gene. The CDR3 is 15 residues long. The variable domain in full, with the rest retrieved from reference TRBV7-3 and TRBJ2-3, is GAGVSQTPSNKVTEKGKYVELRCDPISGHTALYWYRQSLGQGPEFLIYFQGTGAADDSGLPNDRFFAVRPEGSVSTLKIQRTERGDSAVYLCASSLTSPSTDTQYFGPGTRLTVL.

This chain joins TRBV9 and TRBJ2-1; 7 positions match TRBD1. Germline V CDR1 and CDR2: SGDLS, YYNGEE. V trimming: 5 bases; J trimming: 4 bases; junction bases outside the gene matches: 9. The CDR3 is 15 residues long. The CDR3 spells CASRETGNEYNEQFF. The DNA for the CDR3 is TGTGCCAGCAGGGAGACAGGGAACGAGTACAATGAGCAGTTCTTC.

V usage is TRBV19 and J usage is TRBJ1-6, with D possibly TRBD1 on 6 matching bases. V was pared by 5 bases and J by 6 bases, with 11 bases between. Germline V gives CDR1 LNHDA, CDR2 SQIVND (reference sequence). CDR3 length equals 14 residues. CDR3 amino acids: CASSRQEANSPLHF. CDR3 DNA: TGTGCCAGTAGTCGACAGGAGGCTAATTCACCCCTCCACTTT.

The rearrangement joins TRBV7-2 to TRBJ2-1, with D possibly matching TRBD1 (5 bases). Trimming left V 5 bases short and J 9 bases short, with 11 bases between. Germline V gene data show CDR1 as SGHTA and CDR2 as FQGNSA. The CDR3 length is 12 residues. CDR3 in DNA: TGTGCCAGCAGCCTCAGGGTGAGTGAGCAGTTCTTC. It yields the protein CASSLRVSEQFF.

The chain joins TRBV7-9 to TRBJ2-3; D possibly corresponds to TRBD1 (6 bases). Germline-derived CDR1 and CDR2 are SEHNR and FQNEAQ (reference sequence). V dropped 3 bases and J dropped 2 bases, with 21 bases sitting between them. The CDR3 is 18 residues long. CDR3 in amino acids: CASSFDLSGEFATDTQYF. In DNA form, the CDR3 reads TGTGCCAGCAGCTTCGATTTATCAGGGGAATTCGCCACAGATACGCAGTATTTT.

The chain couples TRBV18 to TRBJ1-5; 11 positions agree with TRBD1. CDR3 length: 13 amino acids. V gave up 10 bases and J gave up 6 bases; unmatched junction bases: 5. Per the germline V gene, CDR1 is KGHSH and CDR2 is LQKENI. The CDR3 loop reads CATTGTGGQPQHF. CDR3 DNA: TGTGCCACCACCGGGACAGGGGGTCAGCCCCAGCATTTT.

The CDR3 region has the DNA TGTGCCAGCAGTGCCCGGGGACTAGCGGGGGACAATGAGCAGTTCTTC. It encodes CASSARGLAGDNEQFF. The genes are TRBV6-4 and TRBJ2-1, with 14 bases matching TRBD2. CDR1 and CDR2 (germline): MRHNA, SNTAGT. With V trimmed by 4 bases and J by 5 bases, 4 bases remained unmatched. There are 16 residues in the CDR3.

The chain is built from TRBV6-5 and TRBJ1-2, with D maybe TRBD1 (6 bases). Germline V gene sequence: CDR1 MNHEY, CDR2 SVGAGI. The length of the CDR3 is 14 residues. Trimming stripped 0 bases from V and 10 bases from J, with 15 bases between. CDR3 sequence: CASSYSKTQGHYTF. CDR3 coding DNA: TGTGCCAGCAGTTACTCAAAAACACAGGGCCACTACACCTTC.

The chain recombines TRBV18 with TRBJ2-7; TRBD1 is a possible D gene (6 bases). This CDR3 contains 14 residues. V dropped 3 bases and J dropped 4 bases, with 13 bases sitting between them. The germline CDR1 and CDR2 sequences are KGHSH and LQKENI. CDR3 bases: TGTGCCAGCTCACCTGGGGCAGGGGTGTACGAGCAGTACTTC. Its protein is CASSPGAGVYEQYF.